The next 8 T cell receptor beta chains were all read from a single sample in a study of shared clonotypes between healthy human individuals. Measured with immunoSEQ multiplex PCR; TCRdb has only the in-frame clones, and not every one. The data show 2 million to 3 million clones, with 93% seen just once and approximately 0.37% held by the top ten. Sequencing used naive CD4+ T cells from PBMCs. This sample's subset: CD45RA+ positively selected. The receptors derive from a young man in good health. Some clones in this sample may be carry-over from other donors' samples.

The genes are TRBV6-6 and TRBJ2-2; TRBD1 might be the D (5 bases). The CDR3 consists of 14 residues. V gave up 5 bases and J gave up 6 bases, with 13 bases separating them. CDR1 and CDR2 (germline): MNHNY, SVGAGI (reference sequence). The CDR3 spells CASSIQGPSGELFF. The CDR3 bases are TGTGCCAGCAGTATCCAGGGTCCATCCGGGGAGCTGTTTTTT.

V and J are TRBV6-5 and TRBJ2-7, with 10 nucleotides matching TRBD1. Germline V gene lookup returns CDR1 MNHEY and CDR2 SVGAGI. V lost 6 bases, J lost 3 bases, and 2 bases stayed unmatched. The CDR3 consists of 13 residues. The CDR3 region is CASRRTGGYEQYF. DNA for the CDR3: TGTGCCAGCAGGCGGACAGGGGGCTACGAGCAGTACTTC.

The rearrangement links TRBV2 to TRBJ1-1, with no clear D. V was shortened by 3 bases and J by 0 bases, with 5 bases between the two germline ends. This CDR3 has 13 amino acids. Germline CDR1 is SNHLY and CDR2 is FYNNEI. Here the CDR3 DNA reads TGTGCCAGCAGTGAGTGGGTGAACACTGAAGCTTTCTTT. This gives the protein CASSEWVNTEAFF. The full variable domain, rest sourced from reference TRBV2 and TRBJ1-1, is EPEVTQTPSHQVTQMGQEVILRCVPISNHLYFYWYRQILGQKVEFLVSFYNNEISEKSEIFDDQFSVERPDGSNFTLKIRSTKLEDSAMYFCASSEWVNTEAFFGQGTRLTVV.

On this clone: The sample contains more than one DNA sequence encoding this CDR3. This chain links TRBV5-1 with TRBJ2-7; no firm D call. CDR1 and CDR2 from the germline V gene are SGHRS and YFSETQ. The CDR3 has 11 residues. V was shortened by 0 bases and J by 6 bases, with 4 bases between the two germline ends. This CDR3 is CASSLEGEQYF. CDR3 nucleotide sequence: TGCGCCAGCAGCTTGGAAGGCGAGCAGTACTTC.

This clone was found a few times. V and J are TRBV5-5 and TRBJ2-5; D not certain. Germline CDR1 is SGHKS and CDR2 is YYEKEE (reference sequence). V lost 1 base to trimming and J lost 5 bases, with 9 bases between them. This CDR3 spans 13 amino acids. For the CDR3, the DNA is TGTGCCAGCAGCTTGTCAGGTTGGGAGACCCAGTACTTC. It is translated as CASSLSGWETQYF.

This sequence joins TRBV25-1 and TRBJ1-1; D gene unclear. The ends were cut back, 3 bases at V and 3 bases at J, with 11 bases in the middle. Per germline, CDR1 MGHDK and CDR2 SYGVNS. The CDR3 runs to 14 residues. CDR3: CASSDSTRDTEAFF. CDR3 in DNA: TGTGCCAGCAGTGACTCCACGAGGGACACTGAAGCTTTCTTT.

The CDR3 bases are TGCGCCAGCAGCCCCCCACTAGCGGGAGTGGACGAGCAGTACTTC. Translated: CASSPPLAGVDEQYF. V gene TRBV5-1 combines with J gene TRBJ2-7, with 11 bases fitting TRBD2. Looked up from germline, CDR1 is SGHRS and CDR2 is YFSETQ. V trimming: 4 bases; J trimming: 5 bases; junction bases outside the gene matches: 8. This CDR3 region has 15 residues.

This chain joins TRBV7-9 and TRBJ2-3, with TRBD2 matching over 7 bases. Germline V gene sequence: CDR1 SEHNR, CDR2 FQNEAQ (reference sequence). The CDR3 covers 17 residues. The ends lost 5 bases at V and 6 bases at J; junction bases unmatched: 17. CDR3 residues: CASSPGGWREGSDTQYF. CDR3 bases: TGTGCCAGCAGCCCAGGAGGTTGGAGGGAGGGCTCCGATACGCAGTATTTT.